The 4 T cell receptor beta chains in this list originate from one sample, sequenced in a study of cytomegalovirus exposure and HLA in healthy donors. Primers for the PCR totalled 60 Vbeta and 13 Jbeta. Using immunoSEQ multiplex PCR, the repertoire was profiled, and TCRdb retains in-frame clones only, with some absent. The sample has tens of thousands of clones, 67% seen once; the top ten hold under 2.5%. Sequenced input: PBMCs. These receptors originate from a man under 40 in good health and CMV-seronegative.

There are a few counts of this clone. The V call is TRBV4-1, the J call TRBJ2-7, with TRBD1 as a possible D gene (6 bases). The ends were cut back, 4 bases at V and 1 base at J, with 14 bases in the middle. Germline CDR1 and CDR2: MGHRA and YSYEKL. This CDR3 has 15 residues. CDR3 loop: CASSRVYRESYEQYF. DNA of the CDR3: TGCGCCAGCAGCCGCGTCTACAGGGAATCCTACGAGCAGTACTTC.

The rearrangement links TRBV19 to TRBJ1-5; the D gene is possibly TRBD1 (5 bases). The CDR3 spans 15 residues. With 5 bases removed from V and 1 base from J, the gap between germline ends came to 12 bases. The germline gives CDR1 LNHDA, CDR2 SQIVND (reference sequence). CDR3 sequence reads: CASSLSRQSNQPQHF. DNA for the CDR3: TGTGCCAGTAGTCTGTCCCGACAGAGCAATCAGCCCCAGCATTTT. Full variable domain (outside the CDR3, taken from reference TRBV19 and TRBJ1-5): DGGITQSPKYLFRKEGQNVTLSCEQNLNHDAMYWYRQDPGQGLRLIYYSQIVNDFQKGDIAEGYSVSREKKESFPLTVTSAQKNPTAFYLCASSLSRQSNQPQHFGDGTRLSIL.

This chain's CDR3 is CASSQVGTYEQYF. For the CDR3, the DNA is TGCGCCAGCAGCCAAGTCGGTACCTACGAGCAGTACTTC. This chain uses TRBV4-1 with TRBJ2-7; no firm D call. CDR3 size: 13 residues. Germline assignment: CDR1 MGHRA and CDR2 YSYEKL. The ends were cut back, 1 base at V and 2 bases at J, with 6 bases in the middle.

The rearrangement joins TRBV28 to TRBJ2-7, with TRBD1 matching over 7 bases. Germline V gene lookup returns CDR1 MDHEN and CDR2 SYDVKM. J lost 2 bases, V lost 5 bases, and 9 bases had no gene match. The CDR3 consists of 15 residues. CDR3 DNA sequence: TGTGCCAGCAGTCCCCCTCCGGGACAGCCCTACGAGCAGTACTTC. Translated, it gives CASSPPPGQPYEQYF.